This is a list of T cell receptor beta chains from one sample in a study of CD8 T cells in ankylosing spondylitis. TCRdb re-analysed the 5' RACE reads in MiXCR, keeping a single row per CDR3 protein. The sample yields about 130,000 distinct CDR3 sequences, 7% seen once. Sequencing was carried out using blood, either unsorted or a sorted T cell fraction (not recorded which). These receptors were obtained from a male donor with ankylosing spondylitis or in good health (not recorded which). The conserved cysteine and the conserved F or W are not part of the CDR3 here. The order of the fields is V gene, clone size, CDR3 protein. For some rows the clone size is stated as once, few or many, or as a class when expanded; others skip it.

v_call: TRBV4-1; clone_size: NA; cdr3_aa: ASSQAGQGSYEQY
v_call: TRBV5-1; clone_size: many; cdr3_aa: ASSLGEGLSNQPQH
v_call: TRBV7-2; clone_size: many; cdr3_aa: ASSLLGGYSNQPQH
v_call: TRBV5-1; clone_size: many; cdr3_aa: ASSSGTDQPQH
v_call: TRBV6-1; clone_size: many; cdr3_aa: ASRRGGATDTQY
v_call: TRBV12-3/TRBV12-4; clone_size: many; cdr3_aa: ASSLGLIYNEQF
v_call: TRBV5-1; clone_size: many; cdr3_aa: ASSPGRSGTGELF
v_call: TRBV5-4; clone_size: NA; cdr3_aa: ASSLAGLAGANEQF
v_call: TRBV5-1; clone_size: many; cdr3_aa: ASSPGQGPSGYT
v_call: TRBV7-9; clone_size: many; cdr3_aa: ASSYFAGTNYGYT
v_call: TRBV9; clone_size: many; cdr3_aa: ASSERDRPNQPQH
v_call: TRBV4-2; clone_size: many; cdr3_aa: ASSQEHLSRGEQY
v_call: TRBV20-1; clone_size: many; cdr3_aa: SAFGGSQPQH
v_call: TRBV27; clone_size: many; cdr3_aa: ASSRTGNEQY
v_call: TRBV11-2; clone_size: many; cdr3_aa: ASSFQGDQPQH
v_call: TRBV20-1; clone_size: many; cdr3_aa: SASGTGDTEAF
v_call: TRBV5-6; clone_size: many; cdr3_aa: ASRLWDEQY
v_call: TRBV5-1; clone_size: many; cdr3_aa: ASSLEEGPGYT
v_call: TRBV12-3/TRBV12-4; clone_size: many; cdr3_aa: ASSFGGGGSYNEQF
v_call: TRBV5-3; clone_size: once; cdr3_aa: AMGLGIRVEQY
v_call: TRBV5-1; clone_size: many; cdr3_aa: ASNRGGGEQY
v_call: TRBV5-1; clone_size: NA; cdr3_aa: ASRLSAQRADTQY
v_call: TRBV15; clone_size: many; cdr3_aa: ATSSDRGLGTEAF
v_call: TRBV5-6; clone_size: NA; cdr3_aa: ASSLVSGASVPTYNEQF
v_call: TRBV10-3; clone_size: many; cdr3_aa: AISETPAYEQY
v_call: TRBV20-1; clone_size: few; cdr3_aa: SARDLGGGIREAF
v_call: TRBV12-3/TRBV12-4; clone_size: many; cdr3_aa: ASSLGGLTQPQH
v_call: TRBV6-5; clone_size: many; cdr3_aa: ASSYLDRAYEQY
v_call: TRBV20-1; clone_size: many; cdr3_aa: SARDYQGQGYEKLF
v_call: TRBV25-1; clone_size: many; cdr3_aa: ASSEYRTSGDTGELF
v_call: TRBV6-6; clone_size: many; cdr3_aa: ASLTSSRDTQY
v_call: TRBV9; clone_size: many; cdr3_aa: ASSVGQVSYEQY
v_call: TRBV5-5; clone_size: many; cdr3_aa: ASSIGAGLENTEAF
v_call: TRBV20-1; clone_size: NA; cdr3_aa: SATRDSNTGELF
v_call: TRBV13; clone_size: many; cdr3_aa: ASSLANTEAF
v_call: TRBV5-5; clone_size: many; cdr3_aa: ASSLVFASASSYEQY
v_call: TRBV20-1; clone_size: NA; cdr3_aa: SARWQDYT
v_call: TRBV5-1; clone_size: many; cdr3_aa: ASANSGFSANEKLF
v_call: TRBV7-8; clone_size: many; cdr3_aa: ATTPRQHYEQY
v_call: TRBV20-1; clone_size: many; cdr3_aa: SARDASSGRWYEQY